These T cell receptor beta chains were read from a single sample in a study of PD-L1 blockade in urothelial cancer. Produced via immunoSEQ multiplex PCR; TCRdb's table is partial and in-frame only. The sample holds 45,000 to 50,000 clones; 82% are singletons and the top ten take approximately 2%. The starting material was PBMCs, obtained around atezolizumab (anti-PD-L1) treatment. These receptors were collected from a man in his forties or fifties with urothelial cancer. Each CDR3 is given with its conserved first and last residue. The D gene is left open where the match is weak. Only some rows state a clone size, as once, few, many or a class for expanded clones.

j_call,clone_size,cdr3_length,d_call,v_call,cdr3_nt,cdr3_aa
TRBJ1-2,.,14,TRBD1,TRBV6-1,TGTGCCAGCAGGACAGGGAATCCTAACTATGGCTACACCTTC,CASRTGNPNYGYTF
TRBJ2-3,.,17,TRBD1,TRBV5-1,TGCGCCAGCAGCCTAACCCCGGGACAGGGGGGGCGGCATACGCAGTATTTT,CASSLTPGQGGRHTQYF
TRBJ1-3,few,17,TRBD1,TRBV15,TGTGCCACCAGCAGAGACCTGACAGGGAACTCTGGAAACACCATATATTTT,CATSRDLTGNSGNTIYF
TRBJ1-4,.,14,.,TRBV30,TGTGCCTGGAGTCGTTCGGGAAGGAATGAAAAACTGTTTTTT,CAWSRSGRNEKLFF
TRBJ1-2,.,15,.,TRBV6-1,TGTGCCAGCACCCCCCAGGCCGTAGCTAACTATGGCTACACCTTC,CASTPQAVANYGYTF
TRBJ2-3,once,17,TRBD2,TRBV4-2,TGTGCCAGCAGCCAGGCTAGCGGGAGGCAGTACACAGATACGCAGTATTTT,CASSQASGRQYTDTQYF
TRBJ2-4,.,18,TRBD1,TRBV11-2,TGTGCCAGCAGCTTAGCCTCGACAGGGCCCGGAGCCAAAAACATTCAGTACTTC,CASSLASTGPGAKNIQYF
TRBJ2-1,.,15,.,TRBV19,TGTGCCAGTAGTATAGAGGGCAGGTCTTACAATGAGCAGTTCTTC,CASSIEGRSYNEQFF
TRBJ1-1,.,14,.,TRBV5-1,TGCGCCAGCAGCTTTCCCCCCCAGGGAGGAGAAGCTTTCTTT,CASSFPPQGGEAFF
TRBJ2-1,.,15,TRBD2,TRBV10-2,TGCGCCAGCAGATTAAGCGGGGGGTTCTACAATGAGCAGTTCTTC,CASRLSGGFYNEQFF
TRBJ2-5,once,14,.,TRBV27,TGTGCCAGCAGTCCCGGGGGACCCCAAGAGACCCAGTACTTC,CASSPGGPQETQYF
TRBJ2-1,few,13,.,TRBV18,TGTGCCAGCTCACTGACTAGTATCCATGAGCAGTTCTTC,CASSLTSIHEQFF
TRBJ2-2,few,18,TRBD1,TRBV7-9,TGTGCCAGCAGCCCATGGACGGGACAGGGGGCGCAGGGCGGGGAGCTGTTTTTT,CASSPWTGQGAQGGELFF
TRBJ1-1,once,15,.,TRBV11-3,TGTGCCAGCAGCTTATTACCCTACAGCTTTTCAGAAGCTTTCTTT,CASSLLPYSFSEAFF
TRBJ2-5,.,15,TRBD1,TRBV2,TGTGCCAGCAACCGACAGGGAACTTTCCAAGAGACCCAGTACTTC,CASNRQGTFQETQYF
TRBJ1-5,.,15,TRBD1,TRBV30,TGTGCCTGGACCGAAAGGGGGCTCCGAGGACAGCCCCAGCATTTT,CAWTERGLRGQPQHF
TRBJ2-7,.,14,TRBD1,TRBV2,TGTGCCAGCAGTGAAATCATACAGGGGGCGAATAAGTACTTC,CASSEIIQGANKYF
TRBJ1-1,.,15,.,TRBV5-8,TGTGCCAGCAGCCCTGGTCGTTCAGGGAACACTGAAGCTTTCTTT,CASSPGRSGNTEAFF
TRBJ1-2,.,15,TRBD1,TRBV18,TGTGCCAGCTCACCACGTCAGACAGGGGAATATGGCTACACCTTC,CASSPRQTGEYGYTF
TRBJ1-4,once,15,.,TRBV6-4,TGTGCCAGCAGTGTTGAGGGGAGGCCTAATGAAAAACTGTTTTTT,CASSVEGRPNEKLFF
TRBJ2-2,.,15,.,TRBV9,TGTGCCAGCAGCGTTGGGCATGGGCTCCACGGGGAGCTGTTTTTT,CASSVGHGLHGELFF
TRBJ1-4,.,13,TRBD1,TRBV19,TGTGCCAGTAGTAACAGGGGGCGTGAAAAACTGTTTTTT,CASSNRGREKLFF
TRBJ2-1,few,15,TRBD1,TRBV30,TGTGCCTGGAGTGTACAGGGGGGCCCCTACAATGAGCAGTTCTTC,CAWSVQGGPYNEQFF